The entry that follows covers one T cell receptor beta chain sequence. As yet, its antigen is unknown. Treatment specified: roughly ten-day PBMC culture with coronavirus spike peptide pools or control peptides (ViraFEST assay). The entry originates in a study of vaccination and CD4 T cells after COVID-19. About the study: Overlapping SARS-CoV-2, HCoV-NL63, HCoV-OC43 and HCoV-229E spike peptides stimulated the cells. As a positive control, some control cultures were given a CEFX pool, while others were given an HIV-1 Nef pool or no peptide.

J gave up 5 bases and V 0 bases, and 4 bases lay outside the gene matches. The V gene's germline CDR1 is MNHEY and CDR2 SVGAGI. This CDR3 is built from 14 residues. The Oncomine TCR Beta short-read assay was applied to DNA of cultured CD4+ T cells. TCRdb reprocessed the PCR reads via MiXCR and lists one record per CDR3 protein. The data show some 14,000 distinct CDR3 sequences, with roughly 56% seen just once and roughly a sixth held by the top ten. Study outcomes and limitations: Median SARS-CoV-2-reactive clonotype numbers went from about 20 to 38; this increase was not significant.

This clonotype originated in a human donor who had recovered from COVID-19. The sequenced sample was CD4+ T cells from blood, cultured in vitro. The chain is built from TRBV6-5 and TRBJ2-7; 7 bases match TRBD2. The CDR3 DNA sequence: TGTGCCAGCAGTTACTCGCGGGAGACGGACGAGCAGTACTTC. This sequence encodes CASSYSRETDEQYF.